The T cell receptor beta chain under discussion was sequenced for a study of breast tumors, draining lymph nodes, adjacent tissues. Regarding the study as a whole: Tumor TCR diversity was below lymph nodes but above nontumor tissue. The data were judged consistent with most tumor T cells coming from lymph node and expanding in tumor.

On this clonotype: Its target is not known.

From the multiplex PCR reads, TCRdb called clonotypes with MiXCR, one entry per CDR3 protein. The sample holds 20,000 to 25,000 distinct CDR3 sequences; roughly 58% are singletons and the top ten take 14%. The specimen was breast tumor tissue. The sequence was obtained from a female donor with breast cancer. Some clones in this sample may be carry-over from other donors' samples.

CDR3 residues: CSARDLSEQYF. CDR3 nucleotide sequence: TGCAGTGCTAGGGACCTTAGCGAACAGTACTTC. The chain joins TRBV20-1 to TRBJ2-7; perhaps TRBD2 as D (5 bases). Germline CDR1 and CDR2: DFQATT and SNEGSKA (reference sequence). Trimming cost V 3 bases and J 10 bases, with 13 bases left between them. The CDR3 is 11 residues long.